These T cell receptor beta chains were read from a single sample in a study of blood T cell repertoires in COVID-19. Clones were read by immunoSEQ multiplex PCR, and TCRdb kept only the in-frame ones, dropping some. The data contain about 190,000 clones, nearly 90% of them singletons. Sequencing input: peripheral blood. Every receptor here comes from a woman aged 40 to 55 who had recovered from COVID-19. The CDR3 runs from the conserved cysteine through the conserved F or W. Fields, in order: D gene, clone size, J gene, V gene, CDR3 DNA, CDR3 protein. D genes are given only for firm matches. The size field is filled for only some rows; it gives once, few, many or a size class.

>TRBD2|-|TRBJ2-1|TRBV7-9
TGTGCCAGCAGCTTAGGTGGGAGGGCCTCGGATGAGCAGTTCTTC
CASSLGGRASDEQFF
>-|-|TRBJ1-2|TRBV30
TGTGCCTGGAGACCAGGGGCAGGTGGCTACACCTTC
CAWRPGAGGYTF
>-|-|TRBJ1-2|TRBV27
TGTGCCAGCAGTTCCGCCCAGGGGAGCTATGGCTACACCTTC
CASSSAQGSYGYTF
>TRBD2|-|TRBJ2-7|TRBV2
TGTGCCAGCCGACTAGCGGGAGAGTACGAGCAGTACTTC
CASRLAGEYEQYF
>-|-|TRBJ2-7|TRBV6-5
TGTGCCAGCAGTTCCCGAGGAGAAAGAGTGAACTACGAGCAGTACTTC
CASSSRGERVNYEQYF
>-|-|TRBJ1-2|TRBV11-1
TGTGCCAGCAGCCAGGACAGAATGGCTAACTATGGCTACACCTTC
CASSQDRMANYGYTF
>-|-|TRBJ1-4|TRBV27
TGTGCCAGCAGTTCGGGGAGGAATGAAAAACTGTTTTTT
CASSSGRNEKLFF
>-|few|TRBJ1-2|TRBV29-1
TGCAGCGTTGAATCTACCTCCTATGGCTACACCTTC
CSVESTSYGYTF
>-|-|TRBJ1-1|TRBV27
TGTGCCAGCAGTTCAAGCTTAGGGGGTAGGACTGAAGCTTTCTTT
CASSSSLGGRTEAFF
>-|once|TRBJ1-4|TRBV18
TGTGCCAGCTCACGAACAGGGAAGAATGAAAAACTGTTTTTT
CASSRTGKNEKLFF
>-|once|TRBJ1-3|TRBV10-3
TGTGCCATCAGTGTGAGAGGAACTGGAAACACCATATATTTT
CAISVRGTGNTIYF
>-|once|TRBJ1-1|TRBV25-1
TGTGCCAGCAGTGGAACAGGACAGCTGATAGCTGAAGCTTTCTTT
CASSGTGQLIAEAFF
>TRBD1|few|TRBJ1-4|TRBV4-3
TGCGCCAGCAGCCTCCGACAGGGGAGGGAAAAACTGTTTTTT
CASSLRQGREKLFF
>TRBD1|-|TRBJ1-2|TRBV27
TGTGCCAGCAGCTCCGACAGGGGGCCTGGCTACACCTTC
CASSSDRGPGYTF
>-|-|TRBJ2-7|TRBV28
TGTGCCAGCAGTTCCCCCCGGGAGCAGTACTTC
CASSSPREQYF
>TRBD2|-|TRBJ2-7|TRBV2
TGTGCCAGCCGGACTAGCGGGACCTACGAGCAGTACTTC
CASRTSGTYEQYF
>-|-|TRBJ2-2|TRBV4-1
TGCGCCAGCAGCCAGGGGCCCGGGGAGCTGTTTTTT
CASSQGPGELFF
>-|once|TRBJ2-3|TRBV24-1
TGTGCCACCAGTTCAAAAAACCCTCATACTAGCACAGATACGCAGTATTTT
CATSSKNPHTSTDTQYF
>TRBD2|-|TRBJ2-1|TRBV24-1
TGTGCCACCAGTGATTCACGGGGGACTAGCGGGAGTTACAATGAGCAGTTCTTC
CATSDSRGTSGSYNEQFF
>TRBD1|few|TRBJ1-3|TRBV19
TGTGCCAGTAGTGCCGGGACAGGGCGGACTGGAAACACCATATATTTT
CASSAGTGRTGNTIYF
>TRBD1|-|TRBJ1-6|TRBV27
TGTGCCAGCAGTTTTTGGGACAGAGCTTCACCCCTCCACTTT
CASSFWDRASPLHF
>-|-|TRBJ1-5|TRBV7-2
TGTGCCAGCAGCTTAGAAGGGAGATACGTTCAGCCCCAGCATTTT
CASSLEGRYVQPQHF
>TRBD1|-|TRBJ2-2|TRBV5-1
TGCGCCAGCAGCCCTACAGGGGTCACCGGGGAGCTGTTTTTT
CASSPTGVTGELFF
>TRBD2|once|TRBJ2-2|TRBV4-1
TGCGCCAGCAGCCAAGATTCCAGCGGGATGGCCGGGGAGCTGTTTTTT
CASSQDSSGMAGELFF
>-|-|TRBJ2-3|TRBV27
TGTGCCAGCAGTACCACCAGGGTGACAGATACGCAGTATTTT
CASSTTRVTDTQYF